The 15 T cell receptor beta chains reported below all come from one sample, sequenced in a study of blood T cell repertoires in COVID-19. Repertoires were generated with immunoSEQ multiplex PCR, while TCRdb's copy carries only in-frame clones and drops some. Found here are some 45,000 clones, more than 80% of them singletons; the top ten hold 6.4%. Sequenced sample: peripheral blood. These receptors came from a man between 65 and 85 years old with active COVID-19.

The V call is TRBV5-1, the J call TRBJ1-2; 9 nucleotides align to TRBD1. The V gene end was trimmed by 2 bases and the J gene end by 9 bases; junction bases not matched to a gene: 11. Germline loops: CDR1 SGHRS, CDR2 YFSETQ. The CDR3 length is 15 residues. The CDR3 region is CASSFIQGAEESYTF. The CDR3 nucleotides are TGCGCCAGCAGCTTCATACAGGGGGCAGAGGAGAGCTACACCTTC.

J is TRBJ1-1 and V is TRBV14; D call uncertain. The CDR3 is 15 amino acids. CDR1 is SGHDN and CDR2 is FVKESK in the germline V gene. V was trimmed by 2 bases and J by 1 base, leaving 11 bases between them. The CDR3 loop reads CASSQSGRQNTEAFF. The CDR3 bases are TGTGCCAGCAGCCAAAGTGGCAGGCAGAACACTGAAGCTTTCTTT.

The genes are TRBV19 and TRBJ1-1; 7 nucleotides line up with TRBD1. The CDR3 has 12 residues. Germline values: CDR1 LNHDA, CDR2 SQIVND (reference sequence). V shed 9 bases and J 7 bases; nucleotides not matched to a gene: 8. CDR3 coding DNA: TGTGCCAGCTCCGACAGGGTTGGTGAAGCTTTCTTT. It encodes CASSDRVGEAFF.

This rearrangement joins TRBV10-3 to TRBJ2-3; 13 bases are a match to TRBD2. The CDR3 is 18 residues long. The V gene end was trimmed by 2 bases and the J gene end by 0 bases; junction bases not matched to a gene: 5. The germline CDR1 and CDR2 sequences are ENHRY and SYGVKD. CDR3 sequence (DNA): TGTGCCATCAGTGAGGCGGGACTAGCGGGGACTAGCACAGATACGCAGTATTTT. Translated, it gives CAISEAGLAGTSTDTQYF.

The chain uses TRBV5-1 and TRBJ2-7; D may be TRBD2 (7 bases). CDR3 length: 15 residues. The germline gives CDR1 SGHRS, CDR2 YFSETQ. Trimming removed 0 bases from V and 6 bases from J, with 16 bases in between. The CDR3: CASSLEGRAGAEQYF. CDR3 in DNA: TGCGCCAGCAGCTTGGAGGGCAGGGCGGGGGCCGAGCAGTACTTC.

The rearrangement links TRBV6-1 to TRBJ1-5; D is undetermined. Looked up from germline, CDR1 is MNHNS and CDR2 is SASEGT. V shed 3 bases and J shed 5 bases, with 5 bases lying between them. This CDR3 contains 12 residues. The CDR3: CASSDLYQPQHF. DNA for the CDR3: TGTGCCAGCAGTGACCTCTATCAGCCCCAGCATTTT.

This clone appeared a single time. The genes are TRBV18 and TRBJ2-1; D unclear. The V end lost 2 bases, the J end lost 0 bases, and 8 bases lay between the germline ends. Germline-derived CDR1 and CDR2 are KGHSH and LQKENI. The CDR3 is 15 residues long. The CDR3 protein is CASSPALSSYNEQFF. The DNA of the CDR3 is TGTGCCAGCTCACCAGCCCTCAGCTCCTACAATGAGCAGTTCTTC.

The rearrangement joins TRBV3-1 (or the pseudogene TRBV3-2) to TRBJ1-2, with D perhaps TRBD1 (5 bases). Per germline, CDR1 LGHDT and CDR2 YNNKEL (reference sequence). Trimming cost V 3 bases and J 5 bases, with 16 bases left between them. There are 15 residues in the CDR3. CDR3 region: CASSQIGRGEYGYTF. The CDR3 DNA reads TGTGCCAGCAGCCAGATCGGACGGGGGGAGTATGGCTACACCTTC.

Regarding this clone: The sample holds other DNA sequences that translate to the same CDR3. This chain uses TRBV20-1 with TRBJ2-5; possibly TRBD1 for D (5 bases). CDR3 length equals 12 residues. Trimming took off 3 bases at V and 3 bases at J, with 8 bases between the two ends. CDR1 is DFQATT and CDR2 is SNEGSKA in the germline V gene (reference sequence). CDR3 nucleotides: TGCAGTGCTAGTCTCAGGGAAGAGACCCAGTACTTC. As protein: CSASLREETQYF.

The V call is TRBV28, the J call TRBJ1-5; maybe TRBD1 (5 bases). V was cut by 6 bases and J by 5 bases, with 17 bases left in between. The V gene's germline CDR1 is MDHEN and CDR2 SYDVKM. CDR3 size: 15 residues. For the CDR3, the DNA is TGTGCCAGCAGATCCCCGGCAGGGAACGATCAGCCCCAGCATTTT. Its protein product is CASRSPAGNDQPQHF.

Only one count was recorded for this clone. The chain carries TRBV30 and TRBJ2-3; possibly TRBD2 for D (6 bases). Trimming removed 0 bases from V and 2 bases from J, with 12 bases in between. Per germline, CDR1 GTSNPN and CDR2 SVGIG (reference sequence). The CDR3 is made up of 15 amino acids. This chain's CDR3 is CAWSVAGRSTDTQYF. The DNA for the CDR3 is TGTGCCTGGAGTGTGGCAGGGAGGTCCACAGATACGCAGTATTTT.

The J gene is TRBJ2-2, the V gene TRBV3-1 (or the pseudogene TRBV3-2); D remains unclear. From germline, CDR1 is LGHDT and CDR2 YNNKEL (reference sequence). This CDR3 has 15 amino acids. Between the trimmed V and J ends, which lost 2 bases and 0 bases, there was a span of 7 bases. The CDR3 loop reads CASSQNSPNTGELFF. CDR3 nucleotide sequence: TGTGCCAGCAGCCAAAACAGCCCGAACACCGGGGAGCTGTTTTTT.

This clone was seen a single time. This sequence joins TRBV2 and TRBJ1-1; 8 nucleotides line up with TRBD1. The CDR3 is made up of 14 amino acids. Trimming at V came to 4 bases and at J to 6 bases, leaving 7 bases not matched to a gene. Germline CDR1 SNHLY, CDR2 FYNNEI. The CDR3 DNA is TGTGCCAGCAGTGGGACAGGGAGTTTCGCTGAAGCTTTCTTT. This gives the protein CASSGTGSFAEAFF. The full variable domain, rest sourced from reference TRBV2 and TRBJ1-1, is EPEVTQTPSHQVTQMGQEVILRCVPISNHLYFYWYRQILGQKVEFLVSFYNNEISEKSEIFDDQFSVERPDGSNFTLKIRSTKLEDSAMYFCASSGTGSFAEAFFGQGTRLTVV.

This chain connects TRBV6-5 to TRBJ2-5; D is possibly TRBD2 (6 bases). V lost 6 bases and J lost 4, with 12 bases in between. The length of the CDR3 is 13 residues. The germline gives CDR1 MNHEY, CDR2 SVGAGI. The CDR3 sequence: CASSGGRVETQYF. The DNA of the CDR3 is TGTGCCAGCAGCGGGGGTCGGGTAGAGACCCAGTACTTC.

The J gene is TRBJ1-2, the V gene TRBV6-5, with 9 bases matching TRBD1. Per the germline V gene, CDR1 is MNHEY and CDR2 is SVGAGI. J was trimmed by 2 bases and V by 4 bases; bases with no gene match: 2. The CDR3 consists of 14 residues. CDR3 residues: CASSFGQGNYGYTF. As DNA, the CDR3 is TGTGCCAGCAGTTTTGGACAGGGGAACTATGGCTACACCTTC.